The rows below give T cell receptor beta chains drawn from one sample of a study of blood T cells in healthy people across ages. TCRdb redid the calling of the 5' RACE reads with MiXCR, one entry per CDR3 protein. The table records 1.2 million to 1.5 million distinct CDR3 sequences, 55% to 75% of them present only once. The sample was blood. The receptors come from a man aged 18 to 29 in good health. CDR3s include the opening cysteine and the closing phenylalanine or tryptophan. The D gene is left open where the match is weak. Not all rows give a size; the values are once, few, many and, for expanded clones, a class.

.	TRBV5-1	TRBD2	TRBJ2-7	CASSAGLGISYEQYF	TGCGCCAGCAGCGCCGGACTAGGAATAAGTTACGAGCAGTACTTC
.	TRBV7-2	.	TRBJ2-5	CASSLGAGAGEQYF	TGTGCCAGCAGCTTAGGGGCAGGGGCGGGTGAGCAGTACTTC
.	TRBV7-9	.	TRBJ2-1	CASSLSRTVYNEQFF	TGTGCCAGCAGCTTATCCAGGACAGTCTACAATGAGCAGTTCTTC
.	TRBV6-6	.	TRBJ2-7	CATSGNSRSSSYEQYF	TGTGCCACCAGTGGAAACAGCCGATCCAGCTCCTACGAGCAGTACTTC
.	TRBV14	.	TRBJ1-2	CASSQVSVQGIYGYTF	TGTGCCAGCAGCCAAGTTTCGGTACAGGGAATCTATGGCTACACCTTC
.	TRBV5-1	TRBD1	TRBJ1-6	CASRVYGQGALMEDSPLHF	TGCGCCAGCAGAGTATATGGACAGGGGGCGCTTATGGAGGATTCACCCCTCCACTTT
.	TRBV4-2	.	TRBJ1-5	CASSQDWAASNQPQHF	TGTGCCAGCAGCCAAGATTGGGCAGCGAGCAATCAGCCCCAGCATTTT
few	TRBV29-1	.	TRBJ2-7	CSVLTYYEQYF	TGCAGCGTTCTAACCTATTACGAGCAGTACTTC
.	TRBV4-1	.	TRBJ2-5	CASSQDFYQGWSQETQYF	TGCGCCAGCAGCCAAGATTTTTATCAGGGATGGTCCCAAGAGACCCAGTACTTC
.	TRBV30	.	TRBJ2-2	CAWSKSDPLTGELFF	TGTGCCTGGAGCAAATCAGATCCCCTCACCGGGGAGCTGTTTTTT
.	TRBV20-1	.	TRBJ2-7	CSARDARGRGGVSNAYEQYF	TGCAGTGCTAGAGATGCCCGGGGGAGAGGAGGGGTTAGCAATGCCTACGAGCAGTACTTC
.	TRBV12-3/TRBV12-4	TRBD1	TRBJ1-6	CASVRTGGSSPLHF	TGTGCCAGCGTACGGACAGGGGGCAGTTCACCCCTCCACTTT
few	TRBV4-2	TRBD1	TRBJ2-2	CASSQGTGPGELFF	TGTGCCAGCAGCCAGGGGACAGGGCCCGGGGAGCTGTTTTTT
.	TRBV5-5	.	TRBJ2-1	CASGAQAYNEQFF	TGTGCCAGCGGGGCACAGGCATACAATGAGCAGTTCTTC
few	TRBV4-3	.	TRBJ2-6	CASSQDFDLSGANVLTF	TGCGCCAGCAGCCAAGATTTTGATCTCTCTGGGGCCAACGTCCTGACTTTC
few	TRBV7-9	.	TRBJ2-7	CASSPVAGRSYEQYF	TGTGCCAGCAGCCCCGTGGCAGGCCGTTCCTACGAGCAGTACTTC